A single sample gave rise to the 10 T cell receptor beta chains below, sequenced in a study of T cells in Graves' hyperthyroidism and ophthalmopathy. TCR beta CDR3 regions were amplified from RNA transcripts. Researchers ran a first-round RT-PCR on the TCR CDR3 using the HTBI primer set. TCRdb re-analysed the multiplex PCR reads in MiXCR, keeping a single row per CDR3 protein. The sample consists of nearly 750,000 distinct CDR3 sequences, under 45% of them appearing once. Sample: blood. The receptors derive from a woman in her thirties or forties with Graves' hyperthyroidism.

A word on this clonotype: It may be a read error: a sequence one base away is much more abundant. The chain links TRBV10-3 to TRBJ1-2, with no clear D. This CDR3 is built from 12 residues. Trimming removed 4 bases from V and 8 bases from J, with 11 bases in between. Germline loops: CDR1 ENHRY, CDR2 SYGVKD. For the CDR3, the DNA is TGTGCCATCAGTGGTCCCACAGAGGGCTACACCTTC. Translated: CAISGPTEGYTF.

The chain couples TRBV7-2 to TRBJ1-1; 8 positions match TRBD1. The germline CDR1 and CDR2 sequences are SGHTA and FQGNSA. Losses at the gene ends were 3 bases for V and 3 bases for J; bases not matched to a gene: 6. The CDR3 sequence is 15 residues long. This chain's CDR3 is CASSFKSTGDTEAFF. The DNA for the CDR3 is TGTGCCAGCAGCTTTAAGTCGACAGGGGACACTGAAGCTTTCTTT.

The chain employs TRBV10-3 and TRBJ2-2; D might be TRBD2 (7 bases). Germline V gene lookup returns CDR1 ENHRY and CDR2 SYGVKD. CDR3 size: 15 residues. V lost 10 bases and J lost 0, with 15 bases in between. CDR3 protein: CASALGGANTGELFF. The DNA of the CDR3 is TGTGCCAGCGCCCTAGGGGGGGCGAACACCGGGGAGCTGTTTTTT.

This clonotype was counted at least ten times. The rearrangement links TRBV29-1 to TRBJ1-3, with D perhaps TRBD1 (5 bases). Germline V gene lookup returns CDR1 SQVTM and CDR2 ANQGSEA. The CDR3 has 12 amino acids. Trimming stripped 6 bases from V and 4 bases from J, with 10 bases between. As DNA, the CDR3 is TGCAGCGTCAAGACAGCGGGAAACACCATATATTTT. Its protein product is CSVKTAGNTIYF.

This clonotype was counted at least ten times. The chain uses TRBV2 and TRBJ1-1, with TRBD1 matching 7 bases. J lost 0 bases, V lost 6 bases, and 10 bases had no gene match. This CDR3 region has 16 residues. The V gene's germline CDR1 is SNHLY and CDR2 FYNNEI. CDR3 residues: CASRARQGGMNTEAFF. Written as DNA, the CDR3 is TGTGCCAGCAGGGCCAGACAGGGCGGCATGAACACTGAAGCTTTCTTT.

The V gene is TRBV4-1, the J gene TRBJ2-7, with TRBD1 identical over 7 bases. The trim removed 1 base at V and 0 bases at J, leaving 9 bases unmatched. This CDR3 has 17 residues. Germline V CDR1 and CDR2: MGHRA, YSYEKL. The DNA of the CDR3 is TGCGCCAGCAGCCAAGGAGGACAGGCGCGCCCCTCCTACGAGCAGTACTTC. Translation: CASSQGGQARPSYEQYF.

In its sample, this clonotype was seen a few times. This rearrangement joins TRBV2 to TRBJ1-3; D unresolved. The CDR3 has 14 amino acids. With 5 bases removed from V and 0 bases from J, the gap between germline ends came to 8 bases. Per germline, CDR1 SNHLY and CDR2 FYNNEI. CDR3 protein: CASSSSDSGNTIYF. In nucleotides, the CDR3 is TGTGCCAGCAGTTCATCGGACTCTGGAAACACCATATATTTT. The whole variable domain, remainder taken from reference TRBV2 and TRBJ1-3, is EPEVTQTPSHQVTQMGQEVILRCVPISNHLYFYWYRQILGQKVEFLVSFYNNEISEKSEIFDDQFSVERPDGSNFTLKIRSTKLEDSAMYFCASSSSDSGNTIYFGEGSWLTVV.

Points on this clonotype: Given the absence of the conserved phenylalanine or tryptophan at the CDR3 end, a read error is likely. No DNA is shown, since the ends of the CDR3 on it are uncertain; the CDR3 is the one TCRdb lists. The chain is built from TRBV10-3 and TRBJ1-6. The CDR3 has 8 amino acids, counting both end residues. Germline V gene data show CDR1 as ENHRY and CDR2 as SYGVKD. CDR3 in amino acids: CAISGEET.

The CDR3 DNA follows: TGCGCCAGCAGCCAAGATCTCGCAGCCAACGCTGGCTACACCTTC. Translated: CASSQDLAANAGYTF. J is TRBJ1-2 and V is TRBV4-3; D unresolved. V lost 0 bases, J lost 7 bases, and 15 bases lay in between. The CDR3 sequence is 15 residues long. The V gene's germline CDR1 is LGHNA and CDR2 YSLEER.

V gene TRBV12-3 or TRBV12-4 combines with J gene TRBJ2-7, with 10 bases identical to TRBD2. This CDR3 contains 15 residues. Unmatched junction bases numbered 5, after V lost 6 bases and J lost 0 bases. In nucleotides, the CDR3 is TGTGCCAGCAGAGCCGGGACTAGCGCCTCCTACGAGCAGTACTTC. It yields the protein CASRAGTSASYEQYF.